The 22 T cell receptor beta chains below were found in one sample sequenced in a study of cytotoxic CD8 clonotypes in ibrutinib-treated CLL. Libraries were prepared by immunoSEQ multiplex PCR; TCRdb keeps only in-frame clonotypes and omits some of them. Of some 140,000 clones in the sample, approximately 80% are singletons; the top ten hold about 13%. Sample: PBMCs, taken after 12 months of ibrutinib treatment. The receptors originated from a human donor with chronic lymphocytic leukemia.

The gene calls are TRBV19 and TRBJ1-2; unclear D gene. The germline V and J ends were trimmed by 0 bases and 5 bases, with 10 bases remaining between them. Germline V gives CDR1 LNHDA, CDR2 SQIVND (reference sequence). The CDR3 contains 14 residues. CDR3 nucleotide sequence: TGTGCCAGTAGTATAGAAAACAGATATTATGGCTACACCTTC. Translated, it gives CASSIENRYYGYTF.

The DNA of the CDR3 is TGTGCCAGCTCACCATCTGACAGGAACACCGGGGAGCTGTTTTTT. Translating it yields CASSPSDRNTGELFF. J is TRBJ2-2 and V is TRBV18, with D possibly matching TRBD1 (5 bases). CDR1 is KGHSH, CDR2 LQKENI, per germline. This CDR3 contains 15 residues. V dropped 2 bases and J dropped 1 base, with 8 bases sitting between them.

J is TRBJ2-7 and V is TRBV10-3, with 7 bases lining up with TRBD2. The CDR3 is 16 residues long. Germline trimming cut 2 bases from V and 2 bases from J; bases unmatched to any gene: 9. The V gene's germline CDR1 is ENHRY and CDR2 SYGVKD. The chain's CDR3 is CAISEPLAEAPYEQYF. The CDR3 DNA follows: TGTGCCATCAGTGAGCCTCTAGCGGAGGCACCCTACGAGCAGTACTTC.

The chain joins TRBV27 to TRBJ2-7, with 13 bases aligning to TRBD2. Germline V lookup: CDR1 MNHEY, CDR2 SMNVEV (reference sequence). Trimming removed 2 bases from V and 0 bases from J; junction bases left unmatched: 7. This CDR3 is 18 amino acids long. The CDR3 region is CASSLTGTSGTFSYEQYF. The CDR3 DNA reads TGTGCCAGCAGTTTAACCGGGACTAGCGGGACTTTCTCCTACGAGCAGTACTTC.

This chain's CDR3 is CASSVGYQETQYF. The CDR3, as DNA: TGTGCCAGTAGTGTTGGGTATCAAGAGACCCAGTACTTC. The rearrangement links TRBV19 to TRBJ2-5; D ambiguous. Germline V gene sequence: CDR1 LNHDA, CDR2 SQIVND (reference sequence). Trimming removed 5 bases from V and 2 bases from J, with 9 bases in between. CDR3 length: 13 residues.

CDR3 region: CASSLVGGIYEQYF. The CDR3 DNA follows: TGTGCCAGCAGCTTGGTAGGGGGGATCTACGAGCAGTACTTC. The gene calls are TRBV5-4 and TRBJ2-7, with D perhaps assigned TRBD1 or TRBD2 (6 bases each). The CDR3 totals 14 residues. V lost 0 bases and J lost 3, with 10 bases in between. Germline CDR1 SGHNT, CDR2 YYREEE (reference sequence).

This clone was detected a few times. J is TRBJ1-2 and V is TRBV9; D call uncertain. The CDR3 loop spans 11 amino acids. Trimming removed 0 bases from V and 13 bases from J, with 10 bases in between. Germline V gene lookup returns CDR1 SGDLS and CDR2 YYNGEE. The CDR3 DNA reads as TGTGCCAGCAGCGTAGGGGCGGACGCCACCTTC. Translated: CASSVGADATF.

In this sample, this clone turned up a few times. The chain joins TRBV4-1 to TRBJ2-1, with D possibly matching TRBD1 (5 bases). The CDR3 is 15 amino acids. The germline V and J ends were trimmed by 3 bases and 0 bases, with 9 bases remaining between them. The germline V gene encodes CDR1 MGHRA and CDR2 YSYEKL. The CDR3 loop reads CASSQAGLSYNEQFF. CDR3 DNA: TGCGCCAGCAGCCAGGCAGGGCTCTCCTACAATGAGCAGTTCTTC.

CDR3 in amino acids: CASSQGGTDEKLFF. The CDR3 DNA sequence: TGCGCCAGCAGCCAAGGGGGGACAGATGAAAAACTGTTTTTT. J is TRBJ1-4 and V is TRBV4-3, with 7 bases matching TRBD1. J was trimmed by 6 bases and V by 1 base; bases with no gene match: 2. The CDR3 extends over 14 amino acids. From germline, CDR1 is LGHNA and CDR2 YSLEER.

The V and J genes are TRBV27 and TRBJ1-2, with 10 positions matching TRBD1. CDR1 is MNHEY and CDR2 is SMNVEV in the germline V gene (reference sequence). The CDR3 totals 13 residues. Losses at the gene ends were 6 bases for V and 6 bases for J; bases not matched to a gene: 4. The CDR3 here is CASRRQGADGYTF. CDR3 sequence (DNA): TGTGCCAGCAGAAGACAGGGGGCGGATGGCTACACCTTC.

The chain combines TRBV30 with TRBJ1-1; no firm D call. CDR3 length: 12 residues. Germline CDR1 and CDR2: GTSNPN and SVGIG (reference sequence). The CDR3 nucleotides read TGTGTATGCGGACCTCGGGGCACTGAAGCTTTCTTT. This sequence encodes CVCGPRGTEAFF.

This chain joins TRBV7-2 and TRBJ2-7; D tentatively fits TRBD1 or TRBD2 (5 bases each). Trimming removed 0 bases from V and 6 bases from J, with 15 bases in between. The CDR3 covers 15 residues. Germline V gene sequence: CDR1 SGHTA, CDR2 FQGNSA. The CDR3 spells CASSLAAKTGGEQYF. Here the CDR3 DNA reads TGTGCCAGCAGCTTAGCAGCCAAAACAGGAGGCGAGCAGTACTTC.

This chain links TRBV28 with TRBJ1-1; D is undetermined. V was trimmed by 2 bases and J by 4 bases, leaving 14 bases between them. The V gene's germline CDR1 is MDHEN and CDR2 SYDVKM. The CDR3 totals 15 residues. CDR3 DNA: TGTGCCAGCAGTTTACCCCTGGGAGGTACCACTGAAGCTTTCTTT. It encodes CASSLPLGGTTEAFF.

This rearrangement joins TRBV7-6 to TRBJ2-7; the D gene could be TRBD1 or TRBD2 (5 bases each). The germline gives CDR1 SGHVS, CDR2 FNYEAQ. The CDR3 has 13 amino acids. Trimming pared 4 bases from V and 7 bases from J, leaving 14 bases between. CDR3 region: CASSSGTPGEQYF. CDR3 DNA sequence: TGTGCCAGCAGCTCAGGGACCCCGGGGGAGCAGTACTTC.

This chain links TRBV5-1 with TRBJ1-1, with D perhaps matching TRBD1 (6 bases). Trimming stripped 0 bases from V and 8 bases from J, with 14 bases between. The CDR3 extends over 14 amino acids. Looked up from germline, CDR1 is SGHRS and CDR2 is YFSETQ. The CDR3 loop is CASSLAGTNAEAFF. The CDR3 DNA reads as TGCGCCAGCAGCTTGGCCGGGACAAACGCCGAAGCTTTCTTT.

In this sample, this clone turned up a few times. The CDR3 sequence: CAWSFKGADNQPQHF. CDR3 nucleotides: TGTGCCTGGAGTTTTAAGGGGGCGGACAATCAGCCCCAGCATTTT. V usage is TRBV30 and J usage is TRBJ1-5; 7 bases fit TRBD1. The CDR3 sequence is 15 residues long. Per germline, CDR1 GTSNPN and CDR2 SVGIG (reference sequence). V was clipped by 2 bases and J by 3 bases; unmatched bases: 7.

J is TRBJ2-7 and V is TRBV21-1; whether TRBD1, the table's D call, matches the DNA was not checked. TRBV21-1 is assigned pseudogene status. The CDR3 is made up of 16 amino acids. CDR3 protein: CASSKVPGTGHYEQYF. CDR3 bases: TGTGCCAGCAGCAAAGTGCCCGGGACGGGACACTACGAGCAGTACTTC.

The J gene is TRBJ1-1, the V gene TRBV27; tentative D call: TRBD1 (5 bases). V lost 7 bases to trimming and J lost 1 base, with 19 bases between them. The germline gives CDR1 MNHEY, CDR2 SMNVEV (reference sequence). The CDR3 extends over 16 amino acids. The CDR3 bases are TGTGCCAGCACCCCACGGTGGGCAGGACAGAACACTGAAGCTTTCTTT. This encodes CASTPRWAGQNTEAFF.

Remarks on this clone: One end of the junction fails to match germline, which may point to a read error. V and J are TRBV7-9 and TRBJ1-3; no clear D. The CDR3 contains 14 residues. Germline-derived CDR1 and CDR2 are SEHNR and FQNEAQ (reference sequence). The CDR3 DNA reads as TGTGCCAGCAGCCCCAGAAGGGCTGGGAACACCATATATTTT. The encoded protein is CASSPRRAGNTIYF.

The chain employs TRBV28 and TRBJ1-5, with TRBD1 matching 7 bases. The CDR3 runs to 15 residues. CDR1 and CDR2 (germline): MDHEN, SYDVKM. V lost 10 bases, J lost 5 bases, and 14 bases stayed unmatched. The CDR3: CAIHRGLGLDQPQHF. The CDR3, as DNA: TGTGCCATCCACAGGGGTTTGGGCTTAGATCAGCCCCAGCATTTT. Based on the CDR3 plus reference TRBV28 and TRBJ1-5, the full variable domain is DVKVTQSSRYLVKRTGEKVFLECVQDMDHENMFWYRQDPGLGLRLIYFSYDVKMKEKGDIPEGYSVSREKKERFSLILESASTNQTSMYLCAIHRGLGLDQPQHFGDGTRLSIL.

The V and J genes are TRBV9 and TRBJ2-5; TRBD2 matches at 7 bases. The CDR3 length is 16 residues. The V gene's germline CDR1 is SGDLS and CDR2 YYNGEE. The V segment lost 1 base and the J segment 1 base; nucleotides outside the gene matches: 7. The CDR3 loop is CASSVSPGRSQETQYF. DNA for the CDR3: TGTGCCAGCAGCGTATCCCCCGGGAGGTCCCAAGAGACCCAGTACTTC. The complete variable domain, with remaining parts taken from reference TRBV9 and TRBJ2-5, reads DSGVTQTPKHLITATGQRVTLRCSPRSGDLSVYWYQQSLDQGLQFLIQYYNGEERAKGNILERFSAQQFPDLHSELNLSSLELGDSALYFCASSVSPGRSQETQYFGPGTRLLVL.

This clone was detected a few times. V usage is TRBV6-6 and J usage is TRBJ2-3; 9 nucleotides match TRBD1. The germline gives CDR1 MNHNY, CDR2 SVGAGI (reference sequence). V lost 2 bases to trimming and J lost 3 bases; unmatched junction nucleotides: 3. There are 15 residues in the CDR3. CDR3 amino acids: CASSYIGTGTDTQYF. The DNA for the CDR3 is TGTGCCAGCAGTTACATCGGGACAGGGACAGATACGCAGTATTTT.